This T cell receptor (beta chain) was captured by sequencing in a study of T cell clones after liver transplantation. Assay used: immunoSEQ multiplex PCR; TCRdb lists only in-frame clones, some missing. The repertoire holds roughly 80,000 clones, 70% to 90% seen once, with 2.8% in the top ten. This receptor was identified in a human patient who received a liver transplant. Some T cells may be supplied by the graft donor. The sample was CD4+ T cells from blood, taken at the 22-month timepoint.

CDR3 amino acids: CAWAGAGDSGANVLTF. The DNA of the CDR3 is TGTGCCTGGGCAGGGGCAGGGGACTCTGGGGCCAACGTCCTGACTTTC. The chain combines TRBV30 with TRBJ2-6; perhaps TRBD1 as D (6 bases). In germline, CDR1 is GTSNPN, CDR2 SVGIG (reference sequence). Between the trimmed V and J ends, which lost 5 bases and 0 bases, there was a span of 14 bases. The CDR3 spans 16 residues.